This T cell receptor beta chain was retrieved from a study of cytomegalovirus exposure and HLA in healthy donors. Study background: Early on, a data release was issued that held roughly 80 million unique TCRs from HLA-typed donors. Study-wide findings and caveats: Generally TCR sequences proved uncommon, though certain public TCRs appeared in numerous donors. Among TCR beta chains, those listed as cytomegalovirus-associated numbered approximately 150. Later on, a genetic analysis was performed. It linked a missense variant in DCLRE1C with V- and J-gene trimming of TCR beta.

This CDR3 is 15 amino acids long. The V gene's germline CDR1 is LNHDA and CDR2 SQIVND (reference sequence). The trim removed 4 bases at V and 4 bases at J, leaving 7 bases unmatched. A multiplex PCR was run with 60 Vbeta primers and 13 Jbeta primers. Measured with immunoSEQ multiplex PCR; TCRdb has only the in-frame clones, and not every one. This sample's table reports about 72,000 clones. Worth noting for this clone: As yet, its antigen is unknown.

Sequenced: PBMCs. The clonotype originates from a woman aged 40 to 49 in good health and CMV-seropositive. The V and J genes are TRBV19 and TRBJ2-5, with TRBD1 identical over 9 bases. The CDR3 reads CASSNLQGARETQYF. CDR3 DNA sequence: TGTGCCAGTAGTAATCTACAGGGGGCGAGAGAGACCCAGTACTTC.